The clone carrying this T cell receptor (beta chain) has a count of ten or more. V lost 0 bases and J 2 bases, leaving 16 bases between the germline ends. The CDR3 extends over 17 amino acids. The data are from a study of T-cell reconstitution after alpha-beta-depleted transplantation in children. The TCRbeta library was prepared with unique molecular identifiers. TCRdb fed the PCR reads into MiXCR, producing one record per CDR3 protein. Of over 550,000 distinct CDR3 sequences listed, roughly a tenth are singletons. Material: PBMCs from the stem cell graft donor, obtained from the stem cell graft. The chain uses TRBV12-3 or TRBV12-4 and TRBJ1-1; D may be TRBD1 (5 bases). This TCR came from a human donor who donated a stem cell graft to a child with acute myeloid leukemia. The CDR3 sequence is CASSLALNQGSNTEAFF. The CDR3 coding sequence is TGTGCCAGCAGTTTAGCGCTGAATCAGGGCAGTAACACTGAAGCTTTCTTT.